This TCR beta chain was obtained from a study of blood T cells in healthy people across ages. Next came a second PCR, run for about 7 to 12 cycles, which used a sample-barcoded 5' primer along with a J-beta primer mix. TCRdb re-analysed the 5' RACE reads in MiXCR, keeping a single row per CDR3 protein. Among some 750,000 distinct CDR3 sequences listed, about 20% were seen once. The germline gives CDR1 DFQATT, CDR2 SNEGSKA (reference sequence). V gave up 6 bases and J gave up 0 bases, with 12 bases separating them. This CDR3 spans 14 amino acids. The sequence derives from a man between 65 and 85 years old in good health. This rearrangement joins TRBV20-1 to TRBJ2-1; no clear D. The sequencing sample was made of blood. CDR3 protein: CSATYRSSYNEQFF. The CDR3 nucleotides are TGCAGTGCAACCTACCGAAGCTCCTACAATGAGCAGTTCTTC.